The entry that follows covers one T cell receptor beta chain sequence. This receptor's antigen is unknown. Sequence at one end of the junction differs from germline and may be a read error. These data originate in a study of tumor-infiltrating lymphocytes in primary liver carcinoma (dated by TCRdb to 2016 to 2017). Concerning the study at large: Hepatocellular carcinoma (four) or combined HCC and intrahepatic cholangiocarcinoma (one) was present in the five patients, who were three men and two women aged 30 to 69 years. Each sample produced about 3.65 to 7.13 million productive TCRbeta reads, and read depth showed no significant difference between tissue types. The tumors of the five patients were staged as T1-T3 N0M0, with maximum diameters ranging from roughly 4 to 10 cm. Reproducibility between technical replicate repertoires was high, with correlation coefficients above 0.95 and mean shared-clone rates about 0.91. The 25 tumor region samples were profiled with Agilent mRNA microarrays so that TCRbeta repertoire diversity could be related to the local molecular phenotype. A total of roughly 35 specimens from 5 patients went through TCRbeta repertoire sequencing, namely 25 tumor regions, 5 adjacent noncancerous liver tissues and 5 peripheral blood samples. For each liver tumor, the study sampled five regions along with adjacent normal tissue and blood, and applied TCRbeta repertoire sequencing, expression microarrays and whole-exome sequencing.

TCRbeta-specific cDNA was reverse-transcribed from 500 ng total RNA using a constant-region primer and ProtoScript II reverse transcriptase. TCRbeta libraries were built with three nested multiplex PCR rounds, a slightly modified ARM-PCR procedure. The first two PCR rounds used multiplex TRBV1-TRBV30 forward primers with a Cbeta reverse primer, each for approximately 11 cycles. Sample barcodes and Illumina adapters were added in a final 25-cycle PCR using Deep VentR polymerase. Before sequencing, amplicons of 200-500 bp were purified from gel using a QIAquick gel extraction kit. An Illumina HiSeq 2500 was used to sequence the TCRbeta amplicons, generating 250-bp paired-end reads. The paper's processing steps were these. Trimmomatic v0.33 was used to quality-trim the reads, and FLASH v1.2.11 was used to merge paired reads so that full CDR3 sequences could be recovered. V, D and J germline segments were assigned to the rearranged TCRbeta sequences using MiGEC v1.2.1b. Clonotype statistics and Shannon-Wiener diversity indices were computed with VDJtools v1.0.0. To cut down on sampling bias, every analysis after diversity analysis relied on just the 250 most abundant clonotypes from each sample. The public reads were run again by TCRdb, first through fastp at Q25 and then through MiXCR, and only productive beta chains were kept. Here each entry gathers all rows of one CDR3 protein and keeps the most common genes and DNA. The authors' filters were not applied to this entry. This sample lists around 70,000 distinct CDR3 sequences; roughly three quarters were detected once. The ten largest clones take up around a quarter of the sample.

General study outcomes and caveats: With just a handful of patients in the study, the authors point out that the findings should be validated in a larger study. Just about 8-24% of top clones turned up in all five regions of a tumor, which suggests spatial heterogeneity among tumor-infiltrating T cells. Compared with blood, tumors had a significantly larger share of the repertoire taken up by the top 250 clones (p = 0.039). Bulk unsorted samples precluded comparing CD4+ and CD8+ T cell repertoires. Because only the TCR beta chain was sequenced and unpaired alpha chains were not captured, true repertoire diversity is likely underestimated. Consistent with antigen-driven expansion, pairs of tumor regions showed higher repertoire overlap (mean roughly 36%) than either tumor-adjacent pairs (approximately 17%) or tumor-blood pairs (roughly 14%).

Without any cell sorting, total RNA and DNA were co-extracted from about 21-30 mg of bulk tissue using the AllPrep DNA/RNA mini kit. Between late 2015 and March 2016, a few patients in China with histopathologically diagnosed primary liver carcinoma had surgical resection. At the time of sampling, the patients had chronic HBV infection and had not received any treatment. Five spatially separated regions were sampled per tumor: superior, inferior, left-lateral and right-lateral poles, plus the tumor centre. Histology showed that every tumor sample contained more than 75% viable tumor cells. Fresh tumor and adjacent tissue pieces were bisected; one half was stored in RNAlater at -80°C, the other sent for histology. The CDR3 has 15 amino acids, counting the end cysteine and phenylalanine. Only the CDR3 portion is preserved as DNA: 45 bases, with reading frame beginning at the first base. The germline V gene provides CDR1 MNHNS and CDR2 SASEGT.

Sequencing input: liver tumor tissue from sampling region 4. In the paper's terms, the cell subset or site label means: tumor region T4, right-lateral pole. The source is a man aged 35 to 55 with primary liver carcinoma and hepatitis B virus infection. The rearrangement combines TRBV6-1 with TRBJ2-2, with a tentative D gene TRBD2 over 5 matching bases. The CDR3 region has the sequence CTSSLEPRNTGELLF. In nucleotides, the sequence is TGTACCAGCAGTCTAGAGCCCCGGAACACCGGGGAGCTGCTTTTT.